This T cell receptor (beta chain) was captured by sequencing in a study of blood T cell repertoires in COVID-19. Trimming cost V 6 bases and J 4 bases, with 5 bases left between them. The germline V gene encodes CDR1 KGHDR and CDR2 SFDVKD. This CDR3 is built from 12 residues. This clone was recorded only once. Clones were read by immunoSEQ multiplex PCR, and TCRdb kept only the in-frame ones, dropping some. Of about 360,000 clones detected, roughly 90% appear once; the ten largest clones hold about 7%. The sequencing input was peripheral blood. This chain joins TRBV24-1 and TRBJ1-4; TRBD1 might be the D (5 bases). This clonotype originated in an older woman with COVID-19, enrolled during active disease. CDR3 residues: CATSRGNEKLFF. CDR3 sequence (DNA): TGTGCCACCAGTAGGGGTAATGAAAAACTGTTTTTT.